This is a list of T cell receptor beta chains from one sample in a study of blood T cell repertoires in COVID-19. The protocol was immunoSEQ multiplex PCR, while the TCRdb copy is restricted to in-frame clones and leaves out a portion. This sample has 150,000 or so clones, with around 84% found just once. Sequences were obtained from peripheral blood. These receptors were taken from a woman aged 55-75 years with acute or convalescent COVID-19. CDR3s include the opening cysteine and the closing phenylalanine or tryptophan. A D gene is named only where the DNA matches it firmly. Clone sizes are given selectively: once, few, many, or a class where the clone is expanded.

TRBV10-3	.	.	TRBJ1-3	CAISEFTQSSGNTIYF	TGTGCCATCAGTGAATTCACACAGAGCTCTGGAAACACCATATATTTT
TRBV7-9	once	.	TRBJ1-1	CASSPLGGGTEAFF	TGTGCCAGCAGCCCCCTGGGGGGGGGAACTGAAGCTTTCTTT
TRBV25-1	.	TRBD2	TRBJ2-5	CASSEGGLETQYF	TGTGCCAGCAGTGAGGGGGGGTTAGAGACCCAGTACTTC
TRBV11-3	.	.	TRBJ2-1	CASSNPYNEQFF	TGTGCCAGCAGCAATCCGTACAATGAGCAGTTCTTC
TRBV30	.	TRBD1	TRBJ1-5	CAWSATSNRQGNQPQHF	TGTGCCTGGAGTGCAACCTCGAACCGACAGGGGAATCAGCCCCAGCATTTT
TRBV12-5	.	.	TRBJ1-3	CASGLLRGRSGNTIYF	TGTGCTAGTGGTTTGTTGCGGGGTAGGTCTGGAAACACCATATATTTT
TRBV30	.	.	TRBJ2-4	CAWSGGRGLAKNIQYF	TGTGCCTGGAGTGGGGGCAGGGGCTTAGCCAAAAACATTCAGTACTTC
TRBV28	many	.	TRBJ1-5	CASTPGAKAEPQHF	TGTGCCAGCACCCCTGGAGCCAAGGCCGAGCCCCAGCATTTT
TRBV11-3	.	.	TRBJ1-4	CASSREGRDNEKLFF	TGTGCCAGCAGCCGCGAAGGTCGGGATAATGAAAAACTGTTTTTT
TRBV4-1	.	TRBD1	TRBJ1-6	CASSLYDRDNSPLHF	TGCGCCAGCAGCCTCTACGACAGGGACAACTCACCCCTCCACTTT
TRBV28	.	.	TRBJ2-7	CASTGSYEQYF	TGTGCCAGCACGGGGTCCTACGAGCAGTACTTC